This paragraph reports one TCR beta chain. Antigen: not known. The sample is drawn from a study of a mutant IDH1 vaccine in newly diagnosed glioma. Study in general: Patients received vaccination from 4-6 weeks after radiotherapy alone, or with temozolomide cycles.

Noted time point: week 35, safety follow-up. A single vaccine dose contained 300 ug of mutant IDH1 20-mer peptide, and topical imiquimod was used with it. In every donor, the tumor was a new WHO grade 3 or 4 IDH1-mutant, ATRX-lost astrocytoma. V was pared by 1 base and J by 4 bases, with 14 bases between. Looked up from germline, CDR1 is SGHTA and CDR2 is FQGNSA. The CDR3 has 16 residues. The protocol was immunoSEQ multiplex PCR, while the TCRdb copy is restricted to in-frame clones and leaves out a portion. This repertoire shows about 46,000 clones, over 80% found once; its top ten account for approximately 2.5%.

Source: PBMCs, taken from a glioma patient whose treatment included an IDH1 peptide vaccine. The V and J genes are TRBV7-2 and TRBJ1-5; tentative D call: TRBD1 (5 bases). This sequence was found in a man aged 50 or older with glioma. CDR3 sequence reads: CASSLDGQGRNQPQHF. Here the CDR3 DNA reads TGTGCCAGCAGCTTAGACGGTCAGGGAAGGAATCAGCCCCAGCATTTT.